This is a list of T cell receptor beta chains from one sample in a study of T cell changes during pregnancy in multiple sclerosis. Generated by immunoSEQ multiplex PCR, the TCRdb table keeps only in-frame clones and is missing some. The profile shows about 120,000 clones, 85% to 95% of them singletons. The sequencing here drew on peripheral blood, taken before pregnancy. These receptors all stem from a female donor with multiple sclerosis, enrolled in a pregnancy study. Each CDR3 is given with its conserved first and last residue. The D gene is left open where the match is weak. The listing skips clone size in some rows; elsewhere it reads once, few, many or a size class.

v_gene	j_gene	abundance	d_gene	CDR3nt	CDR3aa
TRBV6-1	TRBJ2-1	.	TRBD2	TGTGCCAGCAGTGGAGCTAGCGGAGGCTCCTACAATGAGCAGTTCTTC	CASSGASGGSYNEQFF
TRBV4-1	TRBJ2-1	once	.	TGCGCCAGCAGCCAAGGACAGCCCTTCAATGAGCAGTTCTTC	CASSQGQPFNEQFF
TRBV15	TRBJ1-3	.	TRBD1	TGTGCCACCAGCAGAAACCTGGGACAGTACTCTGGAAACACCATATATTTT	CATSRNLGQYSGNTIYF
TRBV5-1	TRBJ1-1	.	.	TGCGCCAGCAGCTTAACCGGGACAAGGACTGAAGCTTTCTTT	CASSLTGTRTEAFF
TRBV18	TRBJ2-7	.	TRBD1	TGTGCCAGCTCACCAATGGGACAGGGCCGCTCCTACGAGCAGTACTTC	CASSPMGQGRSYEQYF
TRBV7-2	TRBJ1-4	.	TRBD1	TGTGCCAGCAGCCCCGGACAGGGGAGTGAAAAACTGTTTTTT	CASSPGQGSEKLFF
TRBV7-2	TRBJ2-1	.	.	TGTGCCAGCAGCTTATTATTCGGGAATGAGCAGTTCTTC	CASSLLFGNEQFF
TRBV28	TRBJ2-1	.	TRBD2	TGTGCCAGCAGTCCAACTAGCGGGAGGCCCAATGAGCAGTTCTTC	CASSPTSGRPNEQFF
TRBV9	TRBJ2-3	.	TRBD1	TGTGCCAGCAGCCCCCTGGGGACAGCGAGCACAGATACGCAGTATTTT	CASSPLGTASTDTQYF
TRBV6-6	TRBJ1-5	.	TRBD1	TGTGCCAGCAGCCCAATCCAGGGGGCGGGCAATCAGCCCCAGCATTTT	CASSPIQGAGNQPQHF
TRBV9	TRBJ1-1	few	.	TGTGCCAGCAGCATACAGGGGAACACTGAAGCTTTCTTT	CASSIQGNTEAFF
TRBV19	TRBJ1-2	few	TRBD1	TGTGCCAGTAGCCCACTCCCCGGGACAGGGAGTTTCGGCTATGGCTACACCTTC	CASSPLPGTGSFGYGYTF
TRBV7-9	TRBJ2-7	.	.	TGTGCCAGCAGCGGACCCGGCGACAGCCTCTCCTACGAGCAGTACTTC	CASSGPGDSLSYEQYF
TRBV6-1	TRBJ2-7	.	TRBD1	TGTGCCAGCAGCGAAACGGTGGGCAGGGGGTGGATCGAGCAGTACTTC	CASSETVGRGWIEQYF
TRBV5-1	TRBJ2-1	.	TRBD1	TGCGCCAGCACTGTCTTGATGGGACAGGGCTACAATGAGCAGTTCTTC	CASTVLMGQGYNEQFF
TRBV5-1	TRBJ1-5	.	.	TGCGCCAGCAGCCCGGGGGAAAGACTTAGCAATCAGCCCCAGCATTTT	CASSPGERLSNQPQHF
TRBV7-8	TRBJ1-2	.	TRBD1	TGTGCCAGCAGCCCGGACAGGGACTATGGCTACACCTTC	CASSPDRDYGYTF
TRBV27	TRBJ2-2	.	.	TGTGCCAGCAGCCATGCGGGGGCGCAGGGCACCGGGGAGCTGTTTTTT	CASSHAGAQGTGELFF
TRBV28	TRBJ2-1	.	TRBD2	TGTGCCAGCAGGGCGAGCGGGAGAGAGGGTGAGCAGTTCTTC	CASRASGREGEQFF
TRBV2	TRBJ2-1	.	.	TGTGCCAGCAGTTCACTAGCTACTTACAATGAGCAGTTCTTC	CASSSLATYNEQFF
TRBV14	TRBJ1-2	.	.	TGTGCCAGCAGCCAAGAACAGTTCTATGGCTACACCTTC	CASSQEQFYGYTF
TRBV28	TRBJ2-5	.	.	TGTGCCAGCAGGAAAAGAAAACAGGGAGAGACCCAGTACTTC	CASRKRKQGETQYF
TRBV27	TRBJ2-7	.	.	TGTGCCTCCTGGGGCGGTTACGAGCAGTACTTC	CASWGGYEQYF
TRBV4-1	TRBJ2-5	.	TRBD2	TGCGCCAGCAGCCAAGTAGCGGGGGGAGGAGAGACCCAGTACTTC	CASSQVAGGGETQYF
TRBV5-5	TRBJ2-5	once	TRBD1	TGTGCCAGCAGCTTCCGGGACAGGGTCACAGAGACCCAGTACTTC	CASSFRDRVTETQYF
TRBV27	TRBJ2-6	.	.	TGTGCCAGCAGGGACCAGTTCTCTGGGGCCAACGTCCTGACCTTC	CASRDQFSGANVLTF
TRBV27	TRBJ2-7	.	.	TGTGCCAGCCCGAGTGCGAGCGTCCTCTCCTACGAGCAGTACTTC	CASPSASVLSYEQYF
TRBV4-1	TRBJ2-1	.	.	TGCGCCAGCAGCCAAGATCCCACACGGGTTTATGAGCAGTTCTTC	CASSQDPTRVYEQFF
TRBV25-1	TRBJ2-7	.	TRBD1	TGTGCCAGCAGTGCAGGGACAGGGCAATCCTACGAGCAGTACTTC	CASSAGTGQSYEQYF
TRBV5-1	TRBJ2-3	.	.	TGCGCCAGCAGCTTGGCACCGGCGAGGGGCACAGATACGCAGTATTTT	CASSLAPARGTDTQYF
TRBV7-2	TRBJ2-1	.	TRBD2	TGTGCCAGCAGCCCTTTGGGGGGGGGATACAATGAGCAGTTCTTC	CASSPLGGGYNEQFF
TRBV19	TRBJ2-2	.	TRBD1	TGTGCCAGTAGTCGTCGGACAGGCCAGGGGACCGGGGAGCTGTTTTTT	CASSRRTGQGTGELFF
TRBV2	TRBJ2-7	.	TRBD2	TGTGCCAGCGCGATACAGCGGGGCAGCTCCTACGAGCAGTACTTC	CASAIQRGSSYEQYF
TRBV9	TRBJ2-6	once	.	TGTGCCAGCAGCGTAGTTCTCTCCGGGGCCAACGTCCTGACTTTC	CASSVVLSGANVLTF
TRBV11-2	TRBJ2-3	.	TRBD1	TGTGCCAGCAGCTTAGGAGACAGGGGGGGAAGCACAGATACGCAGTATTTT	CASSLGDRGGSTDTQYF
TRBV5-5	TRBJ2-2	.	.	TGTGCCAGCAGCTTCCTCGCCGCCAGTGGCGGGGAGCTGTTTTTT	CASSFLAASGGELFF
TRBV20-1	TRBJ2-1	.	.	TGCAGTGCTACTAGCCTCTCTGAGCAGTTCTTC	CSATSLSEQFF
TRBV6-5	TRBJ2-2	.	.	TGTGCCAGCAGGGGGAGCCGCGGGGCCGGGGAGCTGTTTTTT	CASRGSRGAGELFF
TRBV6-4	TRBJ1-1	.	.	TGTGCCAGCAGTGACCAGGGGAACCCCACTGAAGCTTTCTTT	CASSDQGNPTEAFF
TRBV30	TRBJ1-2	.	TRBD1	TGTGCCTGGAGTGTAACCCGGGACAGTAACTATGGCTACACCTTC	CAWSVTRDSNYGYTF
TRBV19	TRBJ2-7	.	TRBD2	TGTGCCAGTAGTAATAGGACTAGGATCCACGAGCAGTACTTC	CASSNRTRIHEQYF
TRBV13	TRBJ2-3	.	TRBD2	TGTGCCAGCAGCCCCCAAGCGGGAAGCACAGATACGCAGTATTTT	CASSPQAGSTDTQYF
TRBV7-9	TRBJ2-7	.	TRBD2	TGTGCCAGCAGCTTAGAAGGGCTAGCGGGCTCCTACGAGCAGTACTTC	CASSLEGLAGSYEQYF
TRBV7-2	TRBJ2-3	.	.	TGTGCCAGCAGCTTAAGGGGGAGCTCCACAGATACGCAGTATTTT	CASSLRGSSTDTQYF
TRBV7-9	TRBJ2-2	.	.	TGTGCCAGCAGCCCCGGGACCGGGGAGCTGTTTTTT	CASSPGTGELFF
TRBV7-2	TRBJ2-1	.	.	TGTGCCAGCAGCCGCAGCGTAACCCAGTTCTTC	CASSRSVTQFF
TRBV10-3	TRBJ2-7	.	TRBD1	TGTGCCATTGGACGGGACAGGGGTCCCTACGAGCAGTACTTC	CAIGRDRGPYEQYF
TRBV28	TRBJ2-1	.	TRBD2	TGTGCCAGCAGTTTATTGGGCGGGAGATCTTACAATGAGCAGTTCTTC	CASSLLGGRSYNEQFF
TRBV5-4	TRBJ1-1	.	.	TGTGCCAGCAGCTTGACGGGGATTACTGAAGCTTTCTTT	CASSLTGITEAFF
TRBV7-9	TRBJ2-2	.	.	TGTGCCAGCAGGGGAGCCGGGGAGCTGTTTTTT	CASRGAGELFF
TRBV7-9	TRBJ1-4	.	.	TGTGCCAGCAGCTTACGCCTTACTACTAATGAAAAACTGTTTTTT	CASSLRLTTNEKLFF
TRBV9	TRBJ2-3	.	TRBD2	TGTGCCAGCAGCGTAGAAGGTAGCGGGGGTATCACAGATACGCAGTATTTT	CASSVEGSGGITDTQYF
TRBV15	TRBJ2-7	.	TRBD2	TGTGCCACCAGCAGAGGGGGGGGCGAGCAGTACTTC	CATSRGGGEQYF
TRBV10-3	TRBJ1-3	.	.	TGTGCCATCGGGGGGGACACCATATATTTT	CAIGGDTIYF
TRBV6-4	TRBJ2-2	.	TRBD2	TGTGCCAGCAGTGAGGGGACTAGCCACACCGGGGAGCTGTTTTTT	CASSEGTSHTGELFF
TRBV28	TRBJ2-1	.	TRBD1	TGTGCCAGCAGTCGGTTGGGACAGGGCCTCAATGAGCAGTTCTTC	CASSRLGQGLNEQFF